The rows below give T cell receptor beta chains drawn from one sample of a study of blood T cell repertoires in COVID-19. This table comes from immunoSEQ multiplex PCR, and its TCRdb copy is limited to in-frame clones, with some not included. The sample has 200,000 to 300,000 clones, approximately 90% seen once; the top ten hold just over 0.85%. Sequencing was done on a sample of PBMCs or T cells enriched from blood (not recorded which). These receptors all come from a man between 50 and 59 years old who had been exposed to COVID-19. The CDR3 runs from the conserved cysteine through the conserved F or W. A D gene is named only where the DNA matches it firmly. A row's size may be missing; if present it is once, few, many or a size class.

>TRBV5-1|TRBD1|14|-|TRBJ2-1
TGCGCCAGCAGCCCTGGGGGACAGGGTAATGAGCAGTTCTTC
CASSPGGQGNEQFF
>TRBV5-1|-|16|once|TRBJ1-4
TGCGCCAGCAGCTTGGACAGGCCACGGACTAATGAAAAACTGTTTTTT
CASSLDRPRTNEKLFF
>TRBV19|TRBD2|17|-|TRBJ2-2
TGTGCCAGTAGTCTCCCCGAGCGGGAGGGCGACACCGGGGAGCTGTTTTTT
CASSLPEREGDTGELFF
>TRBV7-9|-|17|-|TRBJ2-2
TGTGCCAGCAGCTTAGGGGCGGCTAGCGATACGACCGGGGAGCTGTTTTTT
CASSLGAASDTTGELFF
>TRBV7-9|-|14|-|TRBJ1-1
TGTGCCAGCAGCTTAGTAGCTGTTGGGACTGAAGCTTTCTTT
CASSLVAVGTEAFF
>TRBV5-1|TRBD1|14|-|TRBJ1-6
TGCGCCAGCAGCTGGGACAGCTATAATTCACCCCTCCACTTT
CASSWDSYNSPLHF
>TRBV18|TRBD1|13|-|TRBJ1-2
TGTGCCAGCTCCCCAGACAGGGGTAGTGGCTACACCTTC
CASSPDRGSGYTF
>TRBV4-1|-|16|-|TRBJ1-2
TGCGCCAGCAGCCCTTCGAGACGGGAGGGTGGCTATGGCTACACCTTC
CASSPSRREGGYGYTF
>TRBV3-1/TRBV3-2|-|12|-|TRBJ2-2
TGTGCCAGCAGCCCTTACACCGGGGAGCTGTTTTTT
CASSPYTGELFF
>TRBV7-2|TRBD1|16|-|TRBJ1-4
TGTGCCAGCAGCTTATACCCCGACAGGGGGAATGAAAAACTGTTTTTT
CASSLYPDRGNEKLFF
>TRBV28|-|14|-|TRBJ2-3
TGTGCCAGCAATCTCCAGGGTGGCACAGATACGCAGTATTTT
CASNLQGGTDTQYF
>TRBV29-1|-|14|-|TRBJ2-2
TGCAGCGTACTTTTGACAACGAACACCGGGGAGCTGTTTTTT
CSVLLTTNTGELFF
>TRBV28|-|14|-|TRBJ1-1
TGTGCCAGCAGTCCGTATACAGGGTACACTGAAGCTTTCTTT
CASSPYTGYTEAFF
>TRBV5-1|TRBD1|18|-|TRBJ2-1
TGCGCCAGCAGCTTGGGTTGGGACAGGGGTCCGGGGAGCAATGAGCAGTTCTTC
CASSLGWDRGPGSNEQFF
>TRBV4-1|TRBD1|12|-|TRBJ1-2
TGCGCCAGCAGCTCAGACAGGGGGCGAGACACCTTC
CASSSDRGRDTF
>TRBV19|-|13|-|TRBJ1-2
TGTGCCAGTAGTGCCCTGACAAGTTATGGCTACACCTTC
CASSALTSYGYTF
>TRBV5-5|-|13|-|TRBJ2-7
TGTGCCAGCAACTGGGGGGTCGGGGACGAGCAGTACTTC
CASNWGVGDEQYF
>TRBV10-1|TRBD2|18|-|TRBJ2-2
TGCGCCAGCAGTGAACGTCCAGCGGGAGGGCTGGACACCGGGGAGCTGTTTTTT
CASSERPAGGLDTGELFF
>TRBV18|-|13|few|TRBJ1-6
TGTGCCAGCTCACCGGATCAAGGGGAAGCCCTCCACTTT
CASSPDQGEALHF
>TRBV28|-|13|-|TRBJ1-2
TGTGCCAGCAGTGACGTGACAGCGTATGGCTACACCTTC
CASSDVTAYGYTF
>TRBV13|-|13|-|TRBJ1-5
TGTGCCAGCATCGACCCTGGAGGGCAGCCCCAGCATTTT
CASIDPGGQPQHF
>TRBV10-3|-|16|once|TRBJ1-1
TGTGCCATCAGTGCCGTAGGCGGGTTCCGTAGCACTGAAGCTTTCTTT
CAISAVGGFRSTEAFF
>TRBV6-5|-|15|-|TRBJ2-5
TGTGCCAGCAGTTACTCGGGGAGGTTCCAAGAGACCCAGTACTTC
CASSYSGRFQETQYF
>TRBV6-4|TRBD2|15|-|TRBJ2-1
TGTGCCAGCAGTGAGGGGGCGGGAGGAGGGAATGAGCAGTTCTTC
CASSEGAGGGNEQFF
>TRBV3-1/TRBV3-2|-|17|-|TRBJ1-4
TGTGCCAGCAGCCAATTAAGGGGCCCTGCAACTAATGAAAAACTGTTTTTT
CASSQLRGPATNEKLFF
>TRBV18|TRBD1|16|-|TRBJ2-2
TGTGCCAGCTCACCAGGACAGGTTCAGAACACCGGGGAGCTGTTTTTT
CASSPGQVQNTGELFF
>TRBV18|-|15|-|TRBJ1-2
TGTGCCAGCTCACCAAGTCGGGACTTTAACTATGGCTACACCTTC
CASSPSRDFNYGYTF
>TRBV6-1|-|16|-|TRBJ1-3
TGTGCCAGCAGTGAAGAAGGGGACTTATCCGGAAACACCATATATTTT
CASSEEGDLSGNTIYF
>TRBV28|-|15|-|TRBJ2-2
TGTGCCAGCAGTTCCCCCCCGGCGAACACCGGGGAGCTGTTTTTT
CASSSPPANTGELFF
>TRBV2|TRBD2|14|-|TRBJ2-3
TGTGCCAGCAGGAGGACTAGCCCCAGAGATACGCAGTATTTT
CASRRTSPRDTQYF
>TRBV2|-|15|-|TRBJ1-5
TGTGCCAGCTCCAGGGCAGGTTATAGCAATCAGCCCCAGCATTTT
CASSRAGYSNQPQHF
>TRBV27|-|15|-|TRBJ1-1
TGTGCCAGCAGTTTACGTAAGGGGGGAGGGACTGAAGCTTTCTTT
CASSLRKGGGTEAFF
>TRBV3-1/TRBV3-2|-|14|-|TRBJ2-7
TGTGCCAGCAGCCAAGTCGGGGAAGCGGGCGAGCAGTACTTC
CASSQVGEAGEQYF
>TRBV4-2|-|13|-|TRBJ1-2
TGTGCCAGCAGCCAAGTCGGTGGTGATGGCTACACCTTC
CASSQVGGDGYTF
>TRBV5-6|-|14|-|TRBJ1-1
TGTGCCAGCAGCTCCCTGACAGGGAACACTGAAGCTTTCTTT
CASSSLTGNTEAFF
>TRBV3-1/TRBV3-2|-|13|-|TRBJ1-6
TGTGCCAGCAGCCGGACTTCTAATTCACCCCTCCACTTT
CASSRTSNSPLHF
>TRBV18|-|15|once|TRBJ1-4
TGTGCCAGCTCACCACCGGGACATCGGGGTGAAAAACTGTTTTTT
CASSPPGHRGEKLFF
>TRBV19|-|14|-|TRBJ1-2
TGTGCCAGTACCCAGCGGGCCCTGAACTATGGCTACACCTTC
CASTQRALNYGYTF
>TRBV10-3|-|17|-|TRBJ2-2
TGTGCTATCAGTGAGCCGGGACACTGGAAGAACACCGGGGAGCTGTTTTTT
CAISEPGHWKNTGELFF
>TRBV28|TRBD1|14|few|TRBJ1-2
TGTGCCAGCAGTTCAGGGACAGGGGAGTATGGCTACACCTTC
CASSSGTGEYGYTF
>TRBV2|TRBD1|17|-|TRBJ1-2
TGTGCCAGCCCTGGGGGAAAAAACAGGGGATCTAACTATGGCTACACCTTC
CASPGGKNRGSNYGYTF
>TRBV28|-|16|-|TRBJ2-1
TGTGCCAGCAGTTTAGGGGGGGGGCCCGCCTACAATGAGCAGTTCTTC
CASSLGGGPAYNEQFF
>TRBV3-1/TRBV3-2|-|15|few|TRBJ2-3
TGTGCCAGCAGCCACCCGGGGAGGAGCACAGATACGCAGTATTTT
CASSHPGRSTDTQYF
>TRBV5-6|-|15|-|TRBJ1-1
TGTGCCAGCAGTTTTCGGCAGGGGCTGAACACTGAAGCTTTCTTT
CASSFRQGLNTEAFF
>TRBV5-4|TRBD2|14|-|TRBJ2-7
TGTGCCAGCAGCTTCTCGGGGGGGCAGGACGAGCAGTACTTC
CASSFSGGQDEQYF
>TRBV11-2|-|16|-|TRBJ2-1
TGTGCCAGCAGCTACGCTGCGGGGAGCTCCTACAATGAGCAGTTCTTC
CASSYAAGSSYNEQFF
>TRBV9|-|16|few|TRBJ1-2
TGTGCCAGCAGCGTAGGAGCGGGCAGAGCTAACTATGGCTACACCTTC
CASSVGAGRANYGYTF
>TRBV7-3|TRBD1|14|-|TRBJ2-2
TGTGCCAGCAGCTGGGACAGCGAGACCGGGGAGCTGTTTTTT
CASSWDSETGELFF
>TRBV5-1|TRBD1|15|-|TRBJ1-2
TGCGCCAGCAGCTTCCGGGACAGGAGAGACTATGGCTACACCTTC
CASSFRDRRDYGYTF
>TRBV19|TRBD1|13|-|TRBJ2-1
TGTGCCAGTGGACAGGGGATGTACAATGAGCAGTTCTTC
CASGQGMYNEQFF
>TRBV6-2/TRBV6-3|-|15|-|TRBJ2-3
TGTGCCAGCAGTGGAGTAGTCCCCAGCACAGATACGCAGTATTTT
CASSGVVPSTDTQYF
>TRBV9|TRBD1|15|-|TRBJ1-2
TGTGCCAGCAGCGTAGGGGGGACAGGGTCCTATGGCTACACCTTC
CASSVGGTGSYGYTF
>TRBV30|-|15|-|TRBJ1-2
TGTGCCTGGAGTGTAAGATTATGGTCCCCGGAGGGCTACACCTTC
CAWSVRLWSPEGYTF
>TRBV7-2|TRBD1|15|-|TRBJ1-6
TGTGCCAGCAGCCCAGACAGGGGAGAGAATTCACCCCTCCACTTT
CASSPDRGENSPLHF
>TRBV7-8|TRBD2|16|-|TRBJ2-7
TGTGCCAGCAGCCCGACCTTTAGCGGGGGGTTCTACGAGCAGTACTTC
CASSPTFSGGFYEQYF
>TRBV5-1|-|15|-|TRBJ1-1
TGCGCCAGCAGCCCGGAGGGCCTCATGAACACTGAAGCTTTCTTT
CASSPEGLMNTEAFF
>TRBV2|-|11|-|TRBJ1-1
TGTGCCAGCCTCAGGGGTCCTGAAGCTTTCTTT
CASLRGPEAFF
>TRBV5-1|TRBD1|13|-|TRBJ1-2
TGCGCCAGCAGCTCGCAGGGGGACTATGGCTACACCTTC
CASSSQGDYGYTF